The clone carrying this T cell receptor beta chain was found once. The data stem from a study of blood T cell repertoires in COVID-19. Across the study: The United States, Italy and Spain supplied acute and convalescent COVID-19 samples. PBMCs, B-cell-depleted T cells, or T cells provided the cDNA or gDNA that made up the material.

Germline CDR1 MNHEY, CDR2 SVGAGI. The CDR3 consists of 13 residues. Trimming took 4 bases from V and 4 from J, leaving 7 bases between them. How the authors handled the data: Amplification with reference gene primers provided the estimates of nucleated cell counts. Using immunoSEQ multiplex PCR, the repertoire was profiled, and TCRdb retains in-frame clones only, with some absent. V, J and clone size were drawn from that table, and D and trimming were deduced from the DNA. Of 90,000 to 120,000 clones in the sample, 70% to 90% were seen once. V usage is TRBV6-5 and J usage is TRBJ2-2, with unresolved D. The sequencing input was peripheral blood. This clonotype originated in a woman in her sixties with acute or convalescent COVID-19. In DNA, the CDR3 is TGTGCCAGCAGTTTGGTAGCCACCGGGGAGCTGTTTTTT. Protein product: CASSLVATGELFF.